This T cell receptor (beta chain) was documented in a study of blood T cell repertoires in COVID-19. About the research overall: Spain, Italy and the United States supplied samples that represented acute and convalescent COVID-19.

Per the study methods: By means of reference gene primer amplification, nucleated cell counts were estimated. Here immunoSEQ multiplex PCR was the method, and the copy in TCRdb shows in-frame clones only, minus some. V and J calls plus clone size are reproduced from that table; the DNA served to infer D and trimming. In the table there are 300,000 to 400,000 clones, more than 75% of which are singletons. This clone was counted a few times. Germline values: CDR1 KGHSH, CDR2 LQKENI. The CDR3 consists of 16 residues. The V end lost 0 bases, the J end lost 4 bases, and 15 bases lay between the germline ends.

This TCR was sampled from a man between 50 and 59 years old with active or convalescent COVID-19. Specimen: peripheral blood. The genes are TRBV18 and TRBJ1-2; D is perhaps TRBD1 (6 bases). In nucleotides, the CDR3 is TGTGCCAGCTCACCACCGTCGGGACAAAAGCCCTATGGCTACACCTTC. Translating gives CASSPPSGQKPYGYTF. Full variable domain (remainder filled in from reference TRBV18 and TRBJ1-2): NAGVMQNPRHLVRRRGQEARLRCSPMKGHSHVYWYRQLPEEGLKFMVYLQKENIIDESGMPKERFSAEFPKEGPSILRIQQVVRGDSAAYFCASSPPSGQKPYGYTFGSGTRLTVV.